The sequence of this T cell receptor (beta chain) was determined in a study of cytomegalovirus exposure and HLA in healthy donors. Study at large: Ancestry clustering placed 70% to 85% of more than 350 genotyped donors in the Caucasian-associated cluster.

Points on this clone: The antigen is unknown.

The primer mix had 60 Vbeta and 13 Jbeta primers. Only in-frame clones appear in the TCRdb table, and some are missing; sequencing was by immunoSEQ multiplex PCR. The data hold 70,000 or so clones, with over 60% observed a single time. Study observations and caveats: Diagnosis of cytomegalovirus status made by the classifier reportedly showed high specificity and sensitivity. Later work showed greater clonal expansion in HLA-associated TCR beta chains than in equally common others. The authors enumerated 180 or so TCR beta chains as linked to cytomegalovirus.

Germline loops: CDR1 MDHEN, CDR2 SYDVKM. CDR3 size: 18 residues. Trimming pared 5 bases from V and 3 bases from J, leaving 23 bases between. The V call is TRBV28, the J call TRBJ1-3; D is perhaps TRBD1 (5 bases). The sequence came from a woman between 50 and 59 years old in good health and CMV-seronegative. The sample comprised PBMCs. As DNA, the CDR3 is TGTGCCAGCAGTCTTCCGGGAGGGGCCCGCCTGGGTGGAAACACCATATATTTT. Amino acid sequence: CASSLPGGARLGGNTIYF. The full variable domain, in which reference TRBV28 and TRBJ1-3 provide the parts outside the CDR3, is DVKVTQSSRYLVKRTGEKVFLECVQDMDHENMFWYRQDPGLGLRLIYFSYDVKMKEKGDIPEGYSVSREKKERFSLILESASTNQTSMYLCASSLPGGARLGGNTIYFGEGSWLTVV.